Presented here are 23 T cell receptor beta chains from one specimen sequenced in a study of Graves' ophthalmopathy and Graves' hyperthyroidism. The authors amplified TCR beta CDR3 regions from RNA transcripts. Following a first-round RT-PCR that used HTBI primers, a second-round multiplex PCR was carried out. TCRdb fed the multiplex PCR reads into MiXCR, producing one record per CDR3 protein. The table records approximately 410,000 distinct CDR3 sequences, 15% of them present only once. Sequencing used peripheral blood. Receptors were obtained from a woman aged 18-30 years with stable Graves' hyperthyroidism.

In the case of this clonotype: A much larger clone lies one base from this, so it may be a read error. The J gene is TRBJ2-7, the V gene TRBV18; D is perhaps TRBD2 (5 bases). This CDR3 contains 13 residues. The V end was cut by 4 bases, the J end by 7 bases, with 14 bases between. Per germline, CDR1 KGHSH and CDR2 LQKENI. The CDR3 DNA follows: TGTGCCAGCTCACAGGAGGAGTCTGGAGAGCAGTACTTC. Its translation: CASSQEESGEQYF.

Points on this clonotype: Just one base apart from a much larger clone, this may be a read error. No conserved phenylalanine or tryptophan ends this CDR3, so it is likely a read error. The CDR3 nucleotides are TGTGCCAGTCGTCTGACAGGCCTCTATGGCTACACCTAC. This gives the protein CASRLTGLYGYTY. This chain links TRBV19 with TRBJ1-2; D might be TRBD1 (6 bases). V was trimmed by 8 bases and J by 4 bases, leaving 14 bases between them. There are 13 residues in the CDR3. The germline gives CDR1 LNHDA, CDR2 SQIVND (reference sequence).

At least ten counts were recorded for this clonotype. CDR3 DNA sequence: TGCGCCAGCACCCGGACAGGGTCGAACACCGGGGAGCTGTTTTTT. It is translated as CASTRTGSNTGELFF. The chain uses TRBV5-1 and TRBJ2-2; 8 bases fit TRBD1. CDR1 and CDR2 (germline): SGHRS, YFSETQ. Trimming at V came to 6 bases and at J to 0 bases, leaving 4 bases not matched to a gene. This CDR3 region has 15 residues.

This clonotype was observed many times. In DNA, the CDR3 is TGTGCCAGCAGCCAAGAACAGGGAAGGTTAACTGAAGCTTTCTTT. It is translated as CASSQEQGRLTEAFF. The rearrangement joins TRBV7-2 to TRBJ1-1, with D possibly matching TRBD1 (6 bases). This CDR3 contains 15 residues. In germline, CDR1 is SGHTA, CDR2 FQGNSA. Deletions cut 5 bases from V and 5 bases from J, with 18 bases between.

This clonotype showed up many times. The V call is TRBV11-2, the J call TRBJ2-2; D possibly corresponds to TRBD1 (5 bases). V dropped 7 bases and J dropped 6 bases, with 18 bases sitting between them. This CDR3 is 15 amino acids long. Looked up from germline, CDR1 is SGHAT and CDR2 is FQNNGV. CDR3 region: CASKLEGPGPGELFF. In nucleotides, the CDR3 is TGTGCCAGCAAATTAGAAGGCCCAGGGCCCGGGGAGCTGTTTTTT.

This clonotype was picked up many times. The rearrangement joins TRBV20-1 to TRBJ1-2; no clear D. The CDR3 is 11 residues long. Germline CDR1 DFQATT, CDR2 SNEGSKA (reference sequence). The ends were cut back, 1 base at V and 7 bases at J, with 7 bases in the middle. The CDR3: CSARGQGGYTF. The DNA of the CDR3 is TGCAGTGCTAGAGGCCAAGGTGGCTACACCTTC.

Worth noting for this clonotype: A single base separates this from a much larger clone, so it may be a read error. The chain combines TRBV7-2 with TRBJ2-7, with D possibly being TRBD1 or TRBD2 (6 bases each). The V end lost 5 bases, the J end lost 2 bases, and 13 bases lay between the germline ends. The CDR3 is 14 residues long. Germline-derived CDR1 and CDR2 are SGHTA and FQGNSA. CDR3 loop: CASSPRRGTYEQYF. The CDR3 DNA is TGTGCCAGCAGCCCGAGGAGGGGGACCTACGAGCAGTACTTC.

V gene TRBV2 combines with J gene TRBJ2-7; 10 bases fit TRBD2. The CDR3 consists of 14 residues. V lost 7 bases to trimming and J lost 0 bases; unmatched junction nucleotides: 3. The germline gives CDR1 SNHLY, CDR2 FYNNEI. The CDR3: CASISSGSSYEQYF. In DNA form, the CDR3 reads TGTGCCAGCATTTCTAGCGGGAGCTCCTACGAGCAGTACTTC.

This clonotype occurred many times. This chain connects TRBV9 to TRBJ2-2, with 12 bases aligning to TRBD2. CDR3 size: 18 residues. Germline V gene sequence: CDR1 SGDLS, CDR2 YYNGEE. V shed 0 bases and J 0 bases; nucleotides not matched to a gene: 3. The CDR3 DNA sequence: TGTGCCAGCAGCGTAGCTACTAGCGGGGGGTCGAACACCGGGGAGCTGTTTTTT. It encodes CASSVATSGGSNTGELFF.

On this clonotype itself: The junction and the germline gene differ at one end; a read error may be behind it. The rearrangement uses TRBV18 and TRBJ2-2, with 9 nucleotides matching TRBD2. Germline CDR1 KGHSH, CDR2 LQKENI. The CDR3 covers 15 residues. Here the CDR3 DNA reads TGTGCCAGCGGTCCTAGCGGGGTAAACACTGGGGAGCTGTTTTTT. The encoded protein is CASGPSGVNTGELFF. The full variable domain, rest sourced from reference TRBV18 and TRBJ2-2, is NAGVMQNPRHLVRRRGQEARLRCSPMKGHSHVYWYRQLPEEGLKFMVYLQKENIIDESGMPKERFSAEFPKEGPSILRIQQVVRGDSAAYFCASGPSGVNTGELFFGEGSRLTVL.

This clonotype was recorded many times. The chain has TRBV6-2 or TRBV6-3 and TRBJ1-6; 9 positions match TRBD1. V lost 5 bases and J lost 7; bases outside the gene matches: 6. CDR3 length: 15 amino acids. Germline loops: CDR1 MNHEY, CDR2 SVGEGT. CDR3 protein: CASSQPGTGNSPLHF. Here the CDR3 DNA reads TGTGCCAGCAGTCAACCCGGGACAGGGAATTCACCCCTCCACTTT.

The table lists this clonotype with many counts. The chain combines TRBV12-3 or TRBV12-4 with TRBJ2-7; D is possibly TRBD1 (6 bases). The CDR3 is 14 amino acids. The ends were cut back, 4 bases at V and 3 bases at J, with 13 bases in the middle. CDR3 region: CASSSRQVGYEQYF. CDR3 sequence (DNA): TGTGCCAGCAGTTCCCGACAGGTGGGCTACGAGCAGTACTTC.

About this clonotype: One junction end does not reproduce the germline sequence, and a read error may be involved. This sequence joins TRBV7-3 and TRBJ1-1; D not resolved. The CDR3 totals 14 residues. Per the germline V gene, CDR1 is SGHTA and CDR2 is FQGTGA. The CDR3 region is CASSQGRQNTGAFF. The CDR3 DNA reads as TGTGCCAGCAGCCAAGGACGGCAGAACACTGGAGCTTTCTTT.

This clonotype has only one observation. The chain combines TRBV28 with TRBJ1-5, with no clear D. This CDR3 has 15 amino acids. Per the germline V gene, CDR1 is MDHEN and CDR2 is SYDVKM. Trimming cost V 6 bases and J 6 bases, with 18 bases left between them. The CDR3 DNA follows: TGTGCCAGCAGGCCTCCGACCGTGGCGGGTCAGCCCCAGCATTTT. As protein: CASRPPTVAGQPQHF.

This clonotype has ten or more counts. The chain links TRBV6-1 to TRBJ2-5, with a tentative D call TRBD1 (5 bases). Trimming shortened V by 2 bases and J by 5 bases, and 15 bases separated the two germline ends. The V gene's germline CDR1 is MNHNS and CDR2 SASEGT. This CDR3 comprises 15 residues. CDR3 sequence: CASSETQVRRETQYF. The CDR3 nucleotides are TGTGCCAGCAGTGAAACACAGGTCCGGCGGGAGACCCAGTACTTC.

The sample holds many counts of this clonotype. The V gene is TRBV19, the J gene TRBJ1-2; possibly TRBD1 for D (5 bases). From germline, CDR1 is LNHDA and CDR2 SQIVND (reference sequence). The CDR3 loop spans 12 amino acids. The V end lost 5 bases, the J end lost 2 bases, and 6 bases lay between the germline ends. CDR3 DNA: TGTGCCAGTAGTTGGGGGAACTATGGCTACACCTTC. Protein sequence: CASSWGNYGYTF.

This clonotype was seen many times. V is TRBV12-3 or TRBV12-4 and J is TRBJ1-2; perhaps TRBD1 as D (6 bases). The CDR3 loop spans 14 amino acids. V lost 6 bases to trimming and J lost 2 bases, with 13 bases between them. CDR3 in DNA: TGTGCCAGCAGCAGACAGGCGATAAACTATGGCTACACCTTC. It specifies CASSRQAINYGYTF.

This clonotype was counted many times. The genes are TRBV5-1 and TRBJ2-7; tentative D call: TRBD1 (5 bases). The CDR3 spans 16 residues. V was pared by 0 bases and J by 1 base, with 14 bases between. Germline assignment: CDR1 SGHRS and CDR2 YFSETQ. The CDR3 nucleotides read TGCGCCAGCAGCTTGGAGGGAACAGGTCCTTCCTACGAGCAGTACTTC. Amino acid sequence: CASSLEGTGPSYEQYF.

This clonotype came up many times. The gene calls are TRBV11-2 and TRBJ1-1; TRBD1 is a possible D gene (6 bases). Germline lookup yields CDR1 SGHAT and CDR2 FQNNGV. CDR3 length: 14 amino acids. Trimming removed 5 bases at V and 1 base at J, with 11 bases between. Here the CDR3 DNA reads TGTGCCAGCAGCCGTCGGACAGCGAACACTGAAGCTTTCTTT. Translating gives CASSRRTANTEAFF. Complete variable domain (other parts from reference TRBV11-2 and TRBJ1-1): EAGVAQSPRYKIIEKRQSVAFWCNPISGHATLYWYQQILGQGPKLLIQFQNNGVVDDSQLPKDRFSAERLKGVDSTLKIQPAKLEDSAVYLCASSRRTANTEAFFGQGTRLTVV.

This clonotype was picked up many times. The chain has TRBV6-5 and TRBJ2-7; D not certain. Per the germline V gene, CDR1 is MNHEY and CDR2 is SVGAGI. Trimming shortened V by 0 bases and J by 4 bases, and 16 bases separated the two germline ends. The CDR3 sequence is 16 residues long. CDR3 DNA: TGTGCCAGCAGTTACTCGATGACCCCCGTAGGGTACGAGCAGTACTTC. Amino acids: CASSYSMTPVGYEQYF.

V usage is TRBV27 and J usage is TRBJ1-3; D might be TRBD1 (6 bases). The CDR3 runs 16 residues. Looked up from germline, CDR1 is MNHEY and CDR2 is SMNVEV (reference sequence). Trimming took off 6 bases at V and 3 bases at J, with 18 bases between the two ends. The DNA of the CDR3 is TGTGCCAGCAGCCAATACACAGGGTTCTTTGGAAACACCATATATTTT. Translated: CASSQYTGFFGNTIYF.

This clonotype was counted ten times or more. The chain carries TRBV5-5 and TRBJ2-5; either TRBD1 or TRBD2 may fit D (5 bases each). There are 12 residues in the CDR3. Germline V gene data show CDR1 as SGHKS and CDR2 as YYEKEE (reference sequence). Trimming took 6 bases from V and 5 from J, leaving 11 bases between them. The CDR3 DNA sequence: TGTGCCAGCACCCCCGAGGGGGAGACCCAGTACTTC. Its translation: CASTPEGETQYF. The whole variable domain, filled in from reference TRBV5-5 and TRBJ2-5, reads DAGVTQSPTHLIKTRGQQVTLRCSPISGHKSVSWYQQVLGQGPQFIFQYYEKEERGRGNFPDRFSARQFPNYSSELNVNALLLGDSALYLCASTPEGETQYFGPGTRLLVL.

In its sample, this clonotype was seen many times. The V and J genes are TRBV12-3 or TRBV12-4 and TRBJ1-6, with unresolved D. The CDR3 is made up of 15 amino acids. V dropped 6 bases and J dropped 6 bases, with 15 bases sitting between them. CDR3 sequence reads: CASSLASVGNSPLHF. DNA of the CDR3: TGTGCCAGCAGCCTCGCATCTGTGGGTAATTCACCCCTCCACTTT.